This paragraph reports one T cell receptor (beta chain). Antigen unknown. Germline CDR1 reads SGHDN; CDR2 reads FVKESK. The CDR3 is 15 amino acids. Trimming removed 4 bases at V and 4 bases at J, with 16 bases between. The data were taken from a study of T cell responses to AZD1222 COVID-19 vaccine. Study-wide results and caveats: When two AZD1222 doses had been given, Spike-specific TCR breadth and depth rose. Dominant CD4 TCR responses targeted spike regions 160-218 and 743-854.

Sequencing was performed with immunoSEQ multiplex PCR; in TCRdb, only in-frame clones are kept and a portion is missing. The sample consists of approximately 220,000 clones, approximately 94% of them appearing once. Source: peripheral blood, taken on day 0 of MenACWY control vaccination. The sequence was obtained from an adult in good health. This sequence joins TRBV14 and TRBJ1-2, with a possible D match to TRBD1 (6 bases). CDR3 in amino acids: CASSRNRASVYGYTF. DNA for the CDR3: TGTGCCAGCAGCCGCAACAGGGCCTCAGTCTATGGCTACACCTTC.